The rows below give T cell receptor beta chains drawn from one sample of a study of graft-versus-host responses after intestinal transplantation. The table came from immunoSEQ multiplex PCR; TCRdb's copy has only in-frame clones and leaves some out. The table lists 70,000 to 95,000 clones, over 80% of them singletons, with approximately 1% in the top ten. Their antigens are not known. The specimen comprised unstimulated CD8+ T cells sorted from spleen or lymph node cells, sampled before transplant. These receptors were collected from a human donor who was the organ donor for an intestinal transplant. The CDR3 runs from the conserved cysteine through the conserved F or W. The order of the fields is V gene, J gene, clone size, D gene, CDR3 protein, CDR3 DNA. D genes are given only for firm matches. Clone size, where shown, is once, few, many, or a class for clones that have expanded.

>TRBV11-3|TRBJ2-2|.|TRBD2
CASSPPMGGYTGELFF
TGTGCCAGCAGCCCACCCATGGGAGGGTACACCGGGGAGCTGTTTTTT
>TRBV27|TRBJ2-5|.|.
CASSPSPETQYF
TGTGCCAGCAGCCCCTCCCCAGAGACCCAGTACTTC
>TRBV7-9|TRBJ2-7|.|.
CASSPEGVLTYEQYF
TGTGCCAGCAGCCCAGAAGGGGTCCTAACCTACGAGCAGTACTTC
>TRBV5-8|TRBJ2-7|once|TRBD2
CASSLGSGIGYEQYF
TGTGCCAGCAGCTTGGGTAGCGGGATTGGGTACGAGCAGTACTTC
>TRBV5-1|TRBJ1-1|.|TRBD1
CASSARQGANTEAFF
TGCGCCAGCAGCGCCCGACAGGGGGCGAACACTGAAGCTTTCTTT
>TRBV4-3|TRBJ1-3|.|.
CASSQDISSSGNTIYF
TGCGCCAGCAGCCAAGATATCAGTTCCTCTGGAAACACCATATATTTT
>TRBV27|TRBJ2-7|.|.
CASSFIAGGSEQYF
TGTGCCAGCAGTTTTATCGCAGGGGGGAGCGAGCAGTACTTC
>TRBV7-9|TRBJ2-3|.|.
CASSLQGSSTDTQYF
TGTGCCAGCAGCTTACAGGGTTCTAGCACAGATACGCAGTATTTT
>TRBV6-1|TRBJ2-7|.|.
CASSEMFVLTRPYEQYF
TGTGCCAGCAGTGAAATGTTCGTCCTGACGAGGCCCTACGAGCAGTACTTC
>TRBV27|TRBJ1-1|.|.
CASSSPPGEAFF
TGTGCCAGCAGTTCTCCCCCAGGGGAAGCTTTCTTT
>TRBV15|TRBJ2-7|.|TRBD1
CATSRDAGTGEWDEQYF
TGTGCCACCAGCCGAGACGCCGGGACAGGGGAATGGGACGAGCAGTACTTC
>TRBV5-6|TRBJ1-4|.|.
CASSLGSRGWTNEKLFF
TGTGCCAGCAGCTTGGGGTCCAGGGGCTGGACTAATGAAAAACTGTTTTTT
>TRBV28|TRBJ2-7|.|.
CASSPPSYEQYF
TGTGCCAGCAGCCCCCCTTCCTACGAGCAGTACTTC
>TRBV5-8|TRBJ2-7|.|.
CASRPSEGGLNEQYF
TGTGCCAGCAGACCATCCGAGGGGGGGCTTAACGAGCAGTACTTC
>TRBV4-2|TRBJ1-2|.|.
CASSQVGQALDGYTF
TGTGCCAGCAGCCAAGTGGGGCAGGCCCTCGATGGCTACACCTTC
>TRBV15|TRBJ2-5|.|TRBD2
CATSPREEETQYF
TGTGCCACCAGCCCCCGGGAGGAAGAGACCCAGTACTTC
>TRBV4-3|TRBJ2-1|.|.
CASSQGREQFF
TGCGCCAGCAGCCAAGGCCGGGAGCAGTTCTTC
>TRBV6-5|TRBJ1-3|few|.
CASSYSGGAGNTIYF
TGTGCCAGCAGTTACTCTGGAGGGGCGGGAAACACCATATATTTT
>TRBV30|TRBJ2-3|.|TRBD2
CAWSVLAGGTDTQYF
TGTGCCTGGAGTGTACTAGCGGGGGGCACAGATACGCAGTATTTT
>TRBV4-3|TRBJ2-2|.|.
CASSPPGIPTGELFF
TGCGCCAGCAGCCCCCCAGGGATTCCCACCGGGGAGCTGTTTTTT
>TRBV7-9|TRBJ2-5|once|TRBD2
CASSAPTSVQETQYF
TGTGCCAGCAGCGCCCCTACTAGCGTTCAAGAGACCCAGTACTTC
>TRBV7-9|TRBJ2-5|once|TRBD2
CASSWGTSGRDGETQYF
TGTGCCAGCAGCTGGGGGACTAGCGGGAGGGATGGAGAGACCCAGTACTTC
>TRBV2|TRBJ2-1|.|.
CASIEGDRISYNEQFF
TGTGCCAGCATCGAAGGGGATCGTATCTCCTACAATGAGCAGTTCTTC
>TRBV7-9|TRBJ1-1|.|TRBD1
CASRWTGETEAFF
TGTGCCAGCAGGTGGACAGGGGAAACTGAAGCTTTCTTT
>TRBV5-4|TRBJ2-7|.|TRBD2
CASSWRGDYEQYF
TGTGCCAGCAGCTGGCGGGGGGACTACGAGCAGTACTTC
>TRBV5-6|TRBJ1-2|few|.
CASTSGSPYGYTF
TGTGCCAGCACTTCAGGAAGCCCCTATGGCTACACCTTC
>TRBV27|TRBJ1-1|once|TRBD1
CASRPVQLFGTGEANTEAFF
TGTGCCAGCAGGCCCGTTCAACTATTCGGGACAGGGGAGGCGAACACTGAAGCTTTCTTT
>TRBV4-2|TRBJ2-7|once|TRBD2
CASSQEVAGTSYEQYF
TGTGCCAGCAGCCAAGAAGTAGCGGGGACTTCCTACGAGCAGTACTTC
>TRBV5-1|TRBJ1-3|few|.
CASSGGSPGNTIYF
TGCGCCAGCAGCGGCGGGAGTCCCGGAAACACCATATATTTT
>TRBV13|TRBJ2-1|.|TRBD2
CASSSPSGPYNEQFF
TGTGCCAGCAGCTCGCCTAGCGGGCCTTACAATGAGCAGTTCTTC
>TRBV5-1|TRBJ2-5|.|TRBD1
CASSVDRGRGETQYF
TGCGCCAGCAGCGTGGACAGGGGAAGGGGAGAGACCCAGTACTTC
>TRBV27|TRBJ2-1|once|TRBD2
CASTLAGGLSYNEQFF
TGTGCCAGCACTCTAGCGGGAGGTCTCTCCTACAATGAGCAGTTCTTC
>TRBV1|TRBJ1-4|.|.
CTSSLAQKYHEKLFF
TGCACCAGCAGCTTAGCCCAGAAGTATCATGAAAAACTGTTTTTT
>TRBV4-1|TRBJ2-5|.|.
CASSEEGGETQYF
TGCGCCAGCAGCGAAGAGGGGGGAGAGACCCAGTACTTC
>TRBV11-2|TRBJ1-1|.|.
CASSRQAPNTEAFF
TGTGCCAGCAGCCGACAGGCGCCGAACACTGAAGCTTTCTTT
>TRBV9|TRBJ1-6|once|.
CASSDVDSLNSPLHF
TGTGCCAGCAGCGATGTGGACAGCCTTAATTCACCCCTCCACTTT
>TRBV4-3|TRBJ2-1|.|.
CASSEIAAGNNEQFF
TGCGCCAGCAGCGAAATAGCGGCGGGCAACAATGAGCAGTTCTTC
>TRBV29-1|TRBJ2-3|.|TRBD1
CSVGQGARDTQYF
TGCAGCGTTGGACAGGGGGCGAGGGATACGCAGTATTTT
>TRBV4-3|TRBJ2-1|.|TRBD2
CASSHLTGAGENEQFF
TGCGCCAGCAGCCACCTTACCGGGGCGGGAGAAAATGAGCAGTTCTTC
>TRBV6-4|TRBJ1-1|.|.
CASSDPGGRMNTEAFF
TGTGCCAGCAGTGACCCCGGGGGGAGGATGAACACTGAAGCTTTCTTT
>TRBV4-1|TRBJ2-7|.|TRBD2
CASSQASGHYEQYF
TGCGCCAGCAGCCAGGCTAGCGGCCACTACGAGCAGTACTTC
>TRBV28|TRBJ2-7|.|TRBD1
CASSLRGLSSYEQYF
TGTGCCAGCAGTCTCAGGGGGCTCAGCTCCTACGAGCAGTACTTC
>TRBV7-9|TRBJ1-1|.|TRBD1
CASSLAHNRGNTEAFF
TGTGCCAGCAGCTTAGCGCATAACAGGGGAAACACTGAAGCTTTCTTT
>TRBV15|TRBJ2-7|once|TRBD2
CATSSGREAYEQYF
TGTGCCACCAGTAGCGGGAGAGAGGCCTACGAGCAGTACTTC
>TRBV10-3|TRBJ2-7|.|TRBD2
CATIGLAGYSYEQYF
TGTGCCACGATAGGACTAGCGGGGTACTCCTACGAGCAGTACTTC
>TRBV27|TRBJ1-3|.|TRBD1
CASAATGQRNTIYF
TGTGCCAGCGCGGCCACGGGACAGAGAAACACCATATATTTT
>TRBV5-4|TRBJ2-1|.|.
CASSLAGTYNEQFF
TGTGCCAGCAGCTTGGCCGGGACCTACAATGAGCAGTTCTTC
>TRBV2|TRBJ2-7|few|TRBD1
CASSEPTGGYEQYF
TGTGCCAGCAGTGAACCTACAGGGGGCTACGAGCAGTACTTC
>TRBV4-2|TRBJ1-1|.|.
CASSLSGALNTEAFF
TGTGCCAGCAGCCTATCAGGGGCTCTGAACACTGAAGCTTTCTTT
>TRBV7-2|TRBJ2-7|.|TRBD1
CASSATGGGFYEQYF
TGTGCCAGCAGCGCGACAGGGGGCGGATTCTACGAGCAGTACTTC
>TRBV4-1|TRBJ2-1|.|TRBD2
CASSLRTSGNNEQFF
TGCGCCAGCAGCCTAAGGACTAGCGGTAACAATGAGCAGTTCTTC
>TRBV29-1|TRBJ1-2|.|.
CSVLVRDPGDYGYTF
TGCAGCGTCTTAGTCCGGGACCCGGGAGACTATGGCTACACCTTC
>TRBV19|TRBJ1-1|.|TRBD1
CASSIGAGTAYTEAFF
TGTGCCAGTAGTATAGGTGCCGGGACAGCTTACACTGAAGCTTTCTTT
>TRBV21-1|TRBJ2-2|.|.
CASSTEAGRVDTGELFF
TGTGCCAGCAGCACAGAAGCGGGACGCGTGGACACCGGGGAGCTGTTTTTT
>TRBV11-3|TRBJ1-6|.|TRBD1
CASSVGDRSYNSPLHF
TGTGCCAGCAGCGTAGGGGACAGGAGCTATAATTCACCCCTCCACTTT
>TRBV4-1|TRBJ2-1|.|.
CASSRGRAGGEQFF
TGCGCCAGCAGCCGTGGACGTGCGGGCGGTGAGCAGTTCTTC